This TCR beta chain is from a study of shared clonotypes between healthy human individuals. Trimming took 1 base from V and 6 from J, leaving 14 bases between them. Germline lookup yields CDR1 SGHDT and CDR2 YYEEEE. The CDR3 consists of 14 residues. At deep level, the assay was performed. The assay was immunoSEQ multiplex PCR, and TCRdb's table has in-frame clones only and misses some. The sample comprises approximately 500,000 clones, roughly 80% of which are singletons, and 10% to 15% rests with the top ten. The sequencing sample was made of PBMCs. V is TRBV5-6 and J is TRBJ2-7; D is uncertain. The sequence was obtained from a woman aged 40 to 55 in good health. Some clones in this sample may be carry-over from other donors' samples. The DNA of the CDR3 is TGTGCCAGCAGCTTGCGGCCCTCCCACGGCGAGCAGTACTTC. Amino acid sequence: CASSLRPSHGEQYF.